The 19 T cell receptor beta chains given below trace back to one sample, sequenced in a study of spatial heterogeneity in lung cancer. Findings and caveats of the study: Tumors with more nonsynonymous mutations had more expanded intratumoral alpha and beta TCRs.

One entry per CDR3 protein, called by TCRdb with MiXCR from the 5' RACE reads. This table has 13,000 or so distinct CDR3 sequences, over 4.5% appearing once. Which antigens these TCRs recognize remains unknown. The time point: sample taken at primary tumor resection. The sample here was lung tumor tissue, taken at surgery. The receptors were sampled from a male donor with early-stage non-small cell lung cancer.

This clonotype turned up a few times. Within a library made for alpha chains, this beta chain is off target, and its count is uninformative. This rearrangement joins TRBV20-1 to TRBJ2-7, with a tentative D call TRBD1 (5 bases). Germline values: CDR1 DFQATT, CDR2 SNEGSKA (reference sequence). V was pared by 0 bases and J by 5 bases, with 17 bases between. CDR3 length: 15 amino acids. In nucleotides, the CDR3 is TGCAGTGCTAGAGAGGGTGCCAGGGTGGGTAACGAGCAGTACTTC. Translation gives CSAREGARVGNEQYF.

This clonotype was counted at least ten times. Since the library was made to target alpha chains, this beta chain is a stray read and its abundance is not meaningful. The chain employs TRBV5-1 and TRBJ1-1, with D maybe TRBD1 (5 bases). V lost 0 bases to trimming and J lost 5 bases, with 11 bases between them. Germline CDR1 SGHRS, CDR2 YFSETQ. The CDR3 is 14 residues long. This chain's CDR3 is CASSLEGRGTEAFF. CDR3 nucleotides: TGCGCCAGCAGCTTGGAGGGGAGAGGGACTGAAGCTTTCTTT.

The sample holds many counts of this clonotype. This beta chain lies outside the target of a library built for alpha chains; its clone size means little. The rearrangement uses TRBV28 and TRBJ1-3; TRBD1 matches at 7 bases. CDR3 length: 14 amino acids. The V segment lost 5 bases and the J segment 6 bases; nucleotides outside the gene matches: 7. The germline V gene has CDR1 MDHEN and CDR2 SYDVKM. The CDR3: CASSLGGTLNTIYF. The CDR3 nucleotides read TGTGCCAGCAGTCTAGGGGGCACTTTAAACACCATATATTTT.

This clonotype was recorded at least ten times. This beta chain is an unintended read in a library built for alpha chains; its size means little. The rearrangement links TRBV3-1 to TRBJ1-2; D is unresolved. This CDR3 contains 14 residues. Trimming removed 4 bases at V and 0 bases at J, with 9 bases between. Per the germline V gene, CDR1 is LGHDT and CDR2 is YNNKEL (reference sequence). The CDR3 protein is CASSPRATNYGYTF. CDR3 in DNA: TGTGCCAGCAGCCCCCGGGCCACTAACTATGGCTACACCTTC.

This clonotype was detected many times. Within a library made for alpha chains, this beta chain is off target, and its count is uninformative. The genes are TRBV20-1 and TRBJ2-5, with 7 bases matching TRBD2. The V gene end was trimmed by 4 bases and the J gene end by 2 bases; junction bases not matched to a gene: 10. The CDR3 totals 15 residues. Germline V gene sequence: CDR1 DFQATT, CDR2 SNEGSKA (reference sequence). The CDR3 loop reads CSAIPLAAGQETQYF. CDR3 nucleotides: TGCAGTGCTATCCCGCTAGCGGCGGGACAAGAGACCCAGTACTTC.

At least ten counts were recorded for this clonotype. Little can be read into the size of this beta chain, an off-target read in a library designed for alpha chains. The J gene is TRBJ1-1, the V gene TRBV7-6; 8 bases map to TRBD1. Per germline, CDR1 SGHVS and CDR2 FNYEAQ. The CDR3 consists of 15 residues. With V trimmed by 3 bases and J by 4 bases, 7 bases remained unmatched. In DNA, the CDR3 is TGTGCCAGCAGCTTCCAGACAGGGGAAGTCACTGAAGCTTTCTTT. Protein sequence: CASSFQTGEVTEAFF.

This clonotype was counted ten times or more. This beta chain appears as a stray read in a library generated for alpha chains; its size is not informative. V is TRBV28 and J is TRBJ2-1; D may be TRBD1 (6 bases). Germline CDR1 and CDR2: MDHEN and SYDVKM. The length of the CDR3 is 14 residues. The germline V and J ends were trimmed by 3 bases and 5 bases, with 11 bases remaining between them. DNA of the CDR3: TGTGCCAGCAGTTTGGGGGCTAGCCACAATGAGCAGTTCTTC. Translation gives CASSLGASHNEQFF.

This clonotype was counted a few times. Since the library was made to target alpha chains, this beta chain is a stray read and its abundance is not meaningful. V usage is TRBV20-1 and J usage is TRBJ2-1; 8 bases map to TRBD2. Germline trimming cut 4 bases from V and 0 bases from J; bases unmatched to any gene: 2. The CDR3 has 14 residues. Germline CDR1 reads DFQATT; CDR2 reads SNEGSKA (reference sequence). The CDR3 reads CSATAGGSYNEQFF. The CDR3 coding sequence is TGCAGTGCTACGGCGGGGGGCTCCTACAATGAGCAGTTCTTC.

This clonotype occurred many times. This beta chain was picked up by a library intended for alpha chains and is off target, so its count carries little meaning. This sequence joins TRBV15 and TRBJ2-3, with no clear D. CDR3 length: 13 residues. Trimming cost V 5 bases and J 4 bases, with 10 bases left between them. CDR1 is LNHNV, CDR2 YYDKDF, per germline (reference sequence). CDR3 nucleotide sequence: TGTGCCACCAGCCCCCTGATAGCAGATACGCAGTATTTT. Translating gives CATSPLIADTQYF.

This clonotype is judged medium-sized (0.01 to 0.1%). Little can be read into the size of this beta chain, an off-target read in a library designed for alpha chains. The genes are TRBV7-2 and TRBJ2-6; the D is unclear. The V gene lost 5 bases and the J gene lost 4 bases, with 9 bases spanning the gap. Germline CDR1 and CDR2: SGHTA and FQGNSA. The CDR3 contains 14 residues. This CDR3 reads CASSLAWGANVLTF. In DNA, the CDR3 is TGTGCCAGCAGCCTTGCATGGGGGGCCAACGTCCTGACTTTC.

This clonotype was observed many times. Since it is a stray read in a library aimed at alpha chains, this beta chain has a size that is not meaningful. V gene TRBV4-3 combines with J gene TRBJ1-1, with 7 bases that match TRBD1. In germline, CDR1 is LGHNA, CDR2 YSLEER. CDR3 length: 13 residues. V trimming: 1 base; J trimming: 11 bases; junction bases outside the gene matches: 7. The CDR3 reads CASSQGRGIKAFF. DNA for the CDR3: TGCGCCAGCAGCCAAGGCAGGGGGATAAAGGCTTTCTTT.

This clonotype counts as medium-sized (0.01 to 0.1%). This beta chain is a stray sequence in a library constructed for alpha chains; its clone size is not meaningful. The chain recombines TRBV7-9 with TRBJ2-5, with 9 bases lining up with TRBD2. In germline, CDR1 is SEHNR, CDR2 FQNEAQ (reference sequence). The length of the CDR3 is 16 residues. Losses at the gene ends were 4 bases for V and 10 bases for J; bases not matched to a gene: 16. The CDR3 sequence is CASSSLAGATEGDQYF. In nucleotides, the CDR3 is TGTGCCAGCAGCTCTTTAGCGGGAGCCACCGAGGGGGACCAGTACTTC. Full variable domain (outside the CDR3, taken from reference TRBV7-9 and TRBJ2-5): DTGVSQNPRHKITKRGQNVTFRCDPISEHNRLYWYRQTLGQGPEFLTYFQNEAQLEKSRLLSDRFSAERPKGSFSTLEIQRTEQGDSAMYLCASSSLAGATEGDQYFGPGTRLLVL.

This clonotype was counted between two and nine times. This beta chain slipped into a library made for alpha chains as a stray read, so its size is not meaningful. The V call is TRBV24-1, the J call TRBJ2-1; D might be TRBD1 (5 bases). This CDR3 spans 14 amino acids. The V gene's germline CDR1 is KGHDR and CDR2 SFDVKD. Deletions cut 3 bases from V and 3 bases from J, with 8 bases between. In DNA form, the CDR3 reads TGTGCCACCAGTGATGCGGACAACTACAATGAGCAGTTCTTC. This translates into CATSDADNYNEQFF.

This clonotype has at least ten counts. Since it is a stray read in a library aimed at alpha chains, this beta chain has a size that is not meaningful. The chain employs TRBV4-3 and TRBJ1-6; D ambiguous. Trimming stripped 4 bases from V and 8 bases from J, with 12 bases between. Germline V gene data show CDR1 as LGHNA and CDR2 as YSLEER. The CDR3 length is 14 residues. CDR3 DNA sequence: TGCGCCAGCAGCCCCGGCCTGTGGGATTCACCCCTCCACTTT. The encoded protein is CASSPGLWDSPLHF.

This clonotype has more than one count but fewer than ten. With the library built for alpha chains, this beta chain is off target and its frequency is not meaningful. The gene calls are TRBV6-2 or TRBV6-3 and TRBJ2-3, with D hard to call. V was cut by 6 bases and J by 7 bases, with 14 bases left in between. CDR1 and CDR2 from the germline V gene are MNHEY and SVGEGT. This CDR3 spans 13 amino acids. CDR3 coding DNA: TGTGCCAGCAGCTGGCCCCACCACCATACGCAGTATTTT. Its translation: CASSWPHHHTQYF.

The sample holds many counts of this clonotype. This beta chain is an off-target read within a library intended for alpha chains, so its frequency means little. CDR3 residues: CASSLGTGISYEQYF. The CDR3 DNA is TGCGCCAGCAGCCTTGGGACAGGGATCTCCTACGAGCAGTACTTC. The chain is built from TRBV4-3 and TRBJ2-7, with TRBD1 matching 9 bases. V trimming: 4 bases; J trimming: 0 bases; junction bases outside the gene matches: 4. The CDR3 totals 15 residues. Looked up from germline, CDR1 is LGHNA and CDR2 is YSLEER.

This clonotype has ten or more counts. A library prepared for alpha chains yielded this beta chain as an off-target read; its size is of little meaning. The rearrangement uses TRBV10-1 and TRBJ2-2; D uncertain. With 8 bases removed from V and 0 bases from J, the gap between germline ends came to 7 bases. CDR1 is WNHNN, CDR2 SYGVQD, per germline (reference sequence). The CDR3 has 13 residues. The CDR3 spells CASGQPNTGELFF. The CDR3 bases are TGCGCCAGCGGGCAACCGAACACCGGGGAGCTGTTTTTT.

The table lists this clonotype with many counts. Found in a library prepared for alpha chains, this beta chain is an off-target read, and its abundance has little meaning. The CDR3 DNA follows: TGTGCCTCTACTAGCGACCAAGAGACCCAGTACTTC. Protein product: CASTSDQETQYF. The chain carries TRBV10-3 and TRBJ2-5, with 7 bases that match TRBD2. The CDR3 runs to 12 residues. Trimming removed 11 bases from V and 0 bases from J; junction bases left unmatched: 3. The germline gives CDR1 ENHRY, CDR2 SYGVKD.

This clonotype has ten or more counts. This beta chain came through as a stray read in a library set up for alpha chains, and its size says little. The chain employs TRBV29-1 and TRBJ2-6; unclear D gene. The CDR3 has 16 amino acids. Between the trimmed V and J ends, which lost 7 bases and 0 bases, there was a span of 16 bases. CDR1 and CDR2 from the germline V gene are SQVTM and ANQGSEA. CDR3 amino acids: CSALVGWVSGANVLTF. The CDR3 DNA sequence: TGCAGCGCCCTGGTAGGTTGGGTCTCTGGGGCCAACGTCCTGACTTTC.